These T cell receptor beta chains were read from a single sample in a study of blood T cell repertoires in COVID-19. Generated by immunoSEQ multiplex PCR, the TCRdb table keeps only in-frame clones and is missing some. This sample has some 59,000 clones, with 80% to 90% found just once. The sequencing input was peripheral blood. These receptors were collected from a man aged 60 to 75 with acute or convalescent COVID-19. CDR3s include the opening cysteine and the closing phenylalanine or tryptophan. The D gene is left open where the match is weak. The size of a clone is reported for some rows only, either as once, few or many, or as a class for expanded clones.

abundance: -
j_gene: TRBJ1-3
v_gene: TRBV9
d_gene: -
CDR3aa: CASSSKDSVSGNTIYF
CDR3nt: TGTGCCAGCAGCTCTAAAGACAGCGTCTCTGGAAACACCATATATTTT

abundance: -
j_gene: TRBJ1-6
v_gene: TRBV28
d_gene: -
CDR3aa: CASSFPVAGNNSPLHF
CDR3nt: TGTGCCAGCAGTTTCCCCGTGGCAGGGAATAATTCACCCCTCCACTTT

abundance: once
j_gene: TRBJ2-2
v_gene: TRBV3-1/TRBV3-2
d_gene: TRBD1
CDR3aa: CASSHRDPGQEGLFF
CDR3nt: TGTGCCAGCAGCCACCGCGACCCGGGACAGGAAGGGCTGTTTTTT

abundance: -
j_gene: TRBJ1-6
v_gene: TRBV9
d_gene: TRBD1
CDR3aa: CASSPTRQGNPPLHF
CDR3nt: TGTGCCAGCAGCCCAACCCGACAGGGAAATCCACCCCTCCACTTT

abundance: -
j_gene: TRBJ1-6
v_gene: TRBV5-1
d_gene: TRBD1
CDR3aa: CASSQDRGSSPLHF
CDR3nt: TGCGCCAGCAGCCAGGACAGGGGCAGTTCACCCCTCCACTTT

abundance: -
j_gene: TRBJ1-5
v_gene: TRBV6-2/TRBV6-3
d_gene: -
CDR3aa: CASSPHFLSPQGYSNQPQHF
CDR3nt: TGTGCCAGCAGTCCCCATTTTCTATCCCCCCAGGGATATAGCAATCAGCCCCAGCATTTT

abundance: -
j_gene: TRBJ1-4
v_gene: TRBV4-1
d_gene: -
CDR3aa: CASSQEGNGGREKLFF
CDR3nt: TGCGCCAGCAGCCAAGAAGGAAACGGGGGAAGGGAAAAACTGTTTTTT

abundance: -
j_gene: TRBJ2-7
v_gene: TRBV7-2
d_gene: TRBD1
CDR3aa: CASSLVRDRAYEQYF
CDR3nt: TGTGCCAGCAGCTTAGTCCGGGACAGGGCCTACGAGCAGTACTTC

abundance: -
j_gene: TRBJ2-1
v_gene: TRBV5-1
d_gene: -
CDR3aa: CASSLDRYNEQFF
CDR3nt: TGCGCCAGCAGCTTGGACAGGTACAATGAGCAGTTCTTC

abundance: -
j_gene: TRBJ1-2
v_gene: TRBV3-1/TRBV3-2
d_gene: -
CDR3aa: CASSQDRGGPSYGYTF
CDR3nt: TGTGCCAGCAGCCAAGATAGGGGGGGACCCTCCTATGGCTACACCTTC

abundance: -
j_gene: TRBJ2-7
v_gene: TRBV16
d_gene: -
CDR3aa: CASSQSSRAGGEQYF
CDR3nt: TGTGCCAGCAGCCAGAGTTCGCGGGCCGGGGGCGAGCAGTACTTC

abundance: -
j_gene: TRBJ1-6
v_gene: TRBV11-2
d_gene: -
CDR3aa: CASSYSVYNSPLHF
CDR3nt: TGTGCCAGCAGCTATTCGGTGTATAATTCACCCCTCCACTTT

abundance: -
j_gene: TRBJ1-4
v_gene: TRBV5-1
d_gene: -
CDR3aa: CASSLGGGVNEKLFF
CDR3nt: TGCGCCAGCAGCTTGGGTGGGGGCGTTAATGAAAAACTGTTTTTT

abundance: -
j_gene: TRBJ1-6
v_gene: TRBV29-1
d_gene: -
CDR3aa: CSVSLLRENSPLHF
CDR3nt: TGCAGCGTTTCCCTTCTAAGAGAGAATTCACCCCTCCACTTT

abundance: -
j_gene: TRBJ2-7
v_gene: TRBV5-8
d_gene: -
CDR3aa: CASTNIGVGQYF
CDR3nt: TGTGCCAGCACTAACATCGGGGTGGGGCAGTACTTC

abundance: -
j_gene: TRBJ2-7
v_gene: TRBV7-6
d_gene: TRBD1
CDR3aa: CASSSGGTGAYEQYF
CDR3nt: TGTGCCAGCAGCTCAGGCGGGACAGGGGCTTACGAGCAGTACTTC

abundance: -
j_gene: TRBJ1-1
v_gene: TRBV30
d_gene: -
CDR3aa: CAWSETPNTEAFF
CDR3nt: TGTGCCTGGAGCGAGACACCGAACACTGAAGCTTTCTTT

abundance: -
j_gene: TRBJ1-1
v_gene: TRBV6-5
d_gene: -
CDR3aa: CALSSGNMNTEAFF
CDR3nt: TGTGCTCTTAGCTCAGGGAACATGAACACTGAAGCTTTCTTT

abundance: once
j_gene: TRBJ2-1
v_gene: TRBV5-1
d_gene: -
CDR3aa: CASSFTGNYNEQFF
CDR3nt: TGCGCCAGCAGCTTTACAGGGAACTACAATGAGCAGTTCTTC

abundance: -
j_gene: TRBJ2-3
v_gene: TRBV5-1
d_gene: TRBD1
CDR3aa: CASSAGTGGTDTQYF
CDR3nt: TGCGCCAGCAGCGCCGGGACAGGGGGCACAGATACGCAGTATTTT

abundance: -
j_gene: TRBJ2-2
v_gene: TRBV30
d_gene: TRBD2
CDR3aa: CAGLRLAVTGELFF
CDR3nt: TGTGCCGGACTAAGACTAGCGGTAACCGGGGAGCTGTTTTTT

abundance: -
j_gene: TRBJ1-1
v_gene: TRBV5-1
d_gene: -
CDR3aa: CASGGENTEAFF
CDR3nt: TGCGCCAGCGGGGGGGAGAACACTGAAGCTTTCTTT

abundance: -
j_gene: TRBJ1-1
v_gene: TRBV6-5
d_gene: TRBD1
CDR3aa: CASSPRDRALFEAFF
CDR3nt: TGTGCCAGCAGTCCCCGGGACAGGGCTCTCTTTGAAGCTTTCTTT

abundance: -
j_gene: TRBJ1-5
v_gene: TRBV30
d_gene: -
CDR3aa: CAWATMSDQPQHF
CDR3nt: TGTGCCTGGGCTACAATGAGCGATCAGCCCCAGCATTTT

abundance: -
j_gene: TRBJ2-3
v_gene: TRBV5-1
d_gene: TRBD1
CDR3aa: CASSVGQVRDTQYF
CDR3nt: TGCGCCAGCAGCGTGGGACAGGTACGAGATACGCAGTATTTT

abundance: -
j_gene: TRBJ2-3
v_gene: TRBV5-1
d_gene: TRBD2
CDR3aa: CASSSQLAVQDTQYF
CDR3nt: TGCGCCAGCAGCAGCCAACTAGCGGTGCAAGATACGCAGTATTTT

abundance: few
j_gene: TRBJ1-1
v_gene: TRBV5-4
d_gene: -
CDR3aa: CASSFAGYNRAFF
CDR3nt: TGTGCCAGCAGCTTTGCAGGGTATAATAGGGCTTTCTTT

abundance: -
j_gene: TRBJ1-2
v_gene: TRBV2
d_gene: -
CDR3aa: CASSLGWGANYGYTF
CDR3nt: TGTGCCAGCAGTCTTGGTTGGGGGGCTAACTATGGCTACACCTTC

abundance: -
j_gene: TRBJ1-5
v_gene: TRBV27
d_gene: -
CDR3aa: CASSLSNRQPQHF
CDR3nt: TGTGCCAGCAGTTTATCGAATAGACAGCCCCAGCATTTT

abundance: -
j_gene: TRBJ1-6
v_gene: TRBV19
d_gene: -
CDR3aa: CASSPGGGLLRDSPLHF
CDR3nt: TGTGCCAGTAGTCCGGGAGGAGGACTCTTACGGGATTCACCCCTCCACTTT

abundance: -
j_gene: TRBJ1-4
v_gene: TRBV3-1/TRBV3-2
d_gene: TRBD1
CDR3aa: CASSQSTGGAGKLFF
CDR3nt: TGTGCCAGCAGCCAGAGTACAGGGGGCGCAGGAAAACTGTTTTTT

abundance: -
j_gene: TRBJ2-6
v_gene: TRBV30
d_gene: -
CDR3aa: CAWSVSMGANVLTF
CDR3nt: TGTGCCTGGAGTGTGAGTATGGGGGCCAACGTCCTGACTTTC

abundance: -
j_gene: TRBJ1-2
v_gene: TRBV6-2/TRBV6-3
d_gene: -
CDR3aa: CASSYNRPGVNYGYTF
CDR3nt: TGTGCCAGCAGTTACAACAGGCCAGGGGTTAACTATGGCTACACCTTC

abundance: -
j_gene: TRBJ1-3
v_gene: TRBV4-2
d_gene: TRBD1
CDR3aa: CASSQTDRGDAGNTIYF
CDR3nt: TGTGCCAGCAGCCAAACGGACAGGGGGGACGCTGGAAACACCATATATTTT

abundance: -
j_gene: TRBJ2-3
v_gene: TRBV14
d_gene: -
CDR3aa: CASSQGSARGPTDTQYF
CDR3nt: TGTGCCAGCAGCCAAGGGTCAGCGCGGGGCCCCACAGATACGCAGTATTTT

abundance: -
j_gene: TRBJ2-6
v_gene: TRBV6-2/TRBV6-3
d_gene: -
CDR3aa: CASSGYQGSGANVLTF
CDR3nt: TGTGCCAGCAGCGGCTACCAGGGCTCTGGGGCCAACGTCCTGACTTTC

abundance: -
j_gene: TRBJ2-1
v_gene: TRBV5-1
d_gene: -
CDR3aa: CASSLAASSYNEQFF
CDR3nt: TGCGCCAGCAGCTTGGCAGCGAGCTCCTACAATGAGCAGTTCTTC

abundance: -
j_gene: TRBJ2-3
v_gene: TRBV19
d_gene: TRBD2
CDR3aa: CASSKGLAGITDTQYF
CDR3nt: TGTGCCAGTAGTAAGGGACTAGCGGGGATCACAGATACGCAGTATTTT

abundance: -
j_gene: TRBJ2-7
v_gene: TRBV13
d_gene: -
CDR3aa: CASSLGQESLSYEQYF
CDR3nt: TGTGCCAGCAGCTTAGGACAGGAATCACTCTCCTACGAGCAGTACTTC

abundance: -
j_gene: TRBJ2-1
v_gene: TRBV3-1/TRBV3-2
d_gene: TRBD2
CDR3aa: CASSPSGGNEQFF
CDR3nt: TGTGCCAGCAGCCCTAGCGGGGGCAATGAGCAGTTCTTC

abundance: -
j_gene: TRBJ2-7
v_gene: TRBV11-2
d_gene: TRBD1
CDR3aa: CASTKGATSYEQYF
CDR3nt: TGTGCCAGCACTAAGGGGGCAACCTCCTACGAGCAGTACTTC

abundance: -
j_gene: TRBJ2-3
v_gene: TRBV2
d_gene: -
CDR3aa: CASNAGVGDTQYF
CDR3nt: TGTGCCAGCAACGCAGGGGTCGGGGATACGCAGTATTTT

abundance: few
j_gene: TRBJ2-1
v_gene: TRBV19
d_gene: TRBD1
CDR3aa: CASRRTGGSYNEQFF
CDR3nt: TGTGCCAGTAGACGGACAGGGGGGTCCTACAATGAGCAGTTCTTC

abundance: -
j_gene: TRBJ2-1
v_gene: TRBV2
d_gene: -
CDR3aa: CASSGQTTYNEQFF
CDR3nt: TGTGCCAGCAGTGGTCAAACTACCTACAATGAGCAGTTCTTC

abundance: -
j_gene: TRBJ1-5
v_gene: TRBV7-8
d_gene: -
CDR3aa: CASSLARVFNQPQHF
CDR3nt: TGTGCCAGCAGCTTAGCGAGGGTTTTTAATCAGCCCCAGCATTTT

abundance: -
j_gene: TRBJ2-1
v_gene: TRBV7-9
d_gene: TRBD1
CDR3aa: CASSLSGQKFF
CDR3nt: TGTGCCAGCAGCTTATCGGGACAGAAGTTCTTC

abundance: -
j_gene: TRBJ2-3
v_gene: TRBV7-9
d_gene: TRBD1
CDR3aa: CATRQGSDTQYF
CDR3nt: TGTGCCACCCGACAGGGATCAGATACGCAGTATTTT

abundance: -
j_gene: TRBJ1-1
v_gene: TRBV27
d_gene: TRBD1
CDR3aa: CASSLRGQGTEAFF
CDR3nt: TGTGCCAGCAGTTTAAGGGGACAGGGCACTGAAGCTTTCTTT

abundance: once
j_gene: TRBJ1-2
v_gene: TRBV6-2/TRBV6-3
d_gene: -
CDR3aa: CASSGDTGFRGYTF
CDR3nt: TGTGCCAGCAGTGGCGATACAGGGTTTCGTGGCTACACCTTC

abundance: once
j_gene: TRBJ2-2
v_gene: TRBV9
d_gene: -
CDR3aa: CASSVAGVTGELFF
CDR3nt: TGTGCCAGCAGCGTAGCCGGGGTTACCGGGGAGCTGTTTTTT

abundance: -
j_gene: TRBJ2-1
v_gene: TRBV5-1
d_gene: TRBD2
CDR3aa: CASSWFFAGGMKNEQFF
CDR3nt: TGCGCCAGCAGCTGGTTTTTTGCGGGGGGCATGAAGAATGAGCAGTTCTTC

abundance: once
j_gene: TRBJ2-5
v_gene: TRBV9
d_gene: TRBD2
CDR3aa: CASSPRTSVETQYF
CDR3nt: TGTGCCAGCAGCCCGAGGACTAGCGTGGAGACCCAGTACTTC

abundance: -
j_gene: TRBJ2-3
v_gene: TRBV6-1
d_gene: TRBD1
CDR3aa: CASSERQGRDTQYF
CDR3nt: TGTGCCAGCAGTGAGAGACAGGGGCGCGATACGCAGTATTTT

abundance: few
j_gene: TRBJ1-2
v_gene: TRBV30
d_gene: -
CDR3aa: CAWSAGVIWFGYTF
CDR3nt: TGTGCCTGGAGTGCGGGGGTGATATGGTTTGGCTACACCTTC

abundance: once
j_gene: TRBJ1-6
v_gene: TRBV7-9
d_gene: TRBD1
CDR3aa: CASSLGPGTAYNSPLHF
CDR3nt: TGTGCCAGCAGCTTAGGACCAGGGACAGCCTATAATTCACCCCTCCACTTT

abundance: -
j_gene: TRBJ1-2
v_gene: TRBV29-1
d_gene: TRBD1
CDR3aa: CSAFEGAPNYGYTF
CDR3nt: TGCAGCGCCTTTGAGGGGGCGCCTAACTATGGCTACACCTTC

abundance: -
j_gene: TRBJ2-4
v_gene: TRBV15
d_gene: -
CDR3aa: CATSRAVGGALNIQYF
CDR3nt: TGTGCCACCAGCAGAGCGGTAGGGGGGGCTTTGAACATTCAGTACTTC

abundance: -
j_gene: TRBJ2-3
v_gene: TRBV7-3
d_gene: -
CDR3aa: CASSLIGGGTDTQYF
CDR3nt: TGTGCCAGCAGCTTAATAGGAGGGGGCACAGATACGCAGTATTTT

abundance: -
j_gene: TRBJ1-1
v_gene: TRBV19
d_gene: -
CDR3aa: CASSFPGGEAFF
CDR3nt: TGTGCCAGTAGTTTCCCCGGGGGTGAAGCTTTCTTT

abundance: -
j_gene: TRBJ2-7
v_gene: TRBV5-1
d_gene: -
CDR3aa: CASSLVAGTPSYEQYF
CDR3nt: TGCGCCAGCAGCTTGGTGGCGGGAACCCCCTCCTACGAGCAGTACTTC